Listed here are 8 T cell receptor beta chains from one sample, sequenced in a study of Graves' ophthalmopathy and Graves' hyperthyroidism. Transcripts of RNA were the source for amplifying TCR beta CDR3 regions. In the first round, RT-PCR was carried out with HTBI primers, and a multiplex PCR formed the second round. Using its own MiXCR run on the multiplex PCR reads, TCRdb lists one record per CDR3 protein. The profile shows about 700,000 distinct CDR3 sequences, under 50% of them singletons. The sample comprised peripheral blood. The source is an adult man with Graves' ophthalmopathy.

This clonotype appeared many times. The CDR3 reads CASSLWTGTEAFF. CDR3 DNA: TGTGCCAGCAGCTTATGGACGGGCACTGAAGCTTTCTTT. This chain links TRBV7-2 with TRBJ1-1; no definite D call. The germline CDR1 and CDR2 sequences are SGHTA and FQGNSA. The CDR3 length is 13 residues. Trimming took off 2 bases at V and 4 bases at J, with 8 bases between the two ends.

The V and J genes are TRBV4-1 and TRBJ1-3; no reliable D call. The CDR3 is 15 residues long. Trimming pared 0 bases from V and 0 bases from J, leaving 6 bases between. Germline V gene sequence: CDR1 MGHRA, CDR2 YSYEKL. Here the CDR3 DNA reads TGCGCCAGCAGCCAAGAGGATATCTCTGGAAACACCATATATTTT. Encoded protein: CASSQEDISGNTIYF.

The chain recombines TRBV29-1 with TRBJ2-5; possibly TRBD2 for D (5 bases). The V end was cut by 8 bases, the J end by 5 bases, with 9 bases between. This CDR3 has 10 residues. Per the germline V gene, CDR1 is SQVTM and CDR2 is ANQGSEA. CDR3 nucleotide sequence: TGCAGCACTACGGGGGAGACCCAGTACTTC. Translated: CSTTGETQYF.

This clonotype was recorded many times. The CDR3 is CASSLLETTGNTIYF. CDR3 DNA: TGTGCCAGCAGCTTATTAGAGACAACTGGAAACACCATATATTTT. V and J are TRBV7-8 and TRBJ1-3; D ambiguous. Trimming cost V 2 bases and J 2 bases, with 10 bases left between them. This CDR3 has 15 residues. The V gene's germline CDR1 is SGHVS and CDR2 FQNEAQ.

J is TRBJ2-5 and V is TRBV12-3 or TRBV12-4, with 8 bases fitting TRBD2. J lost 2 bases, V lost 4 bases, and 6 bases had no gene match. The CDR3 has 15 residues. In DNA form, the CDR3 reads TGTGCCAGCAGTTACCGGGCGGGGGGTCAAGAGACCCAGTACTTC. Translating it yields CASSYRAGGQETQYF.

This chain uses TRBV2 with TRBJ2-7; 13 positions match TRBD2. The J segment lost 6 bases and the V segment lost 6 bases, leaving 8 bases of the junction unmatched. CDR3 length equals 15 residues. Germline V lookup: CDR1 SNHLY, CDR2 FYNNEI. The CDR3 region has the DNA TGTGCCAGCAGCGCCAGACTAGCGGGAGGCCGCGAGCAGTACTTC. Its protein is CASSARLAGGREQYF.

V usage is TRBV10-3 and J usage is TRBJ2-7, with D tentatively TRBD2 (5 bases). V dropped 5 bases and J dropped 5 bases, with 10 bases sitting between them. Germline-derived CDR1 and CDR2 are ENHRY and SYGVKD. This CDR3 is 12 amino acids long. The CDR3 nucleotides read TGTGCCATCAGTTGGACGGGAAACGAGCAGTACTTC. It is translated as CAISWTGNEQYF.

As to this clonotype: One junction end does not reproduce the germline sequence, and a read error may be involved. The chain joins TRBV10-3 to TRBJ2-3; the match to TRBD2 covers 10 bases. Germline CDR1 and CDR2: ENHRY and SYGVKD. CDR3 size: 15 residues. The CDR3 loop is CASSTLAGGTDTQYF. The CDR3 DNA reads TGTGCCAGCAGTACGCTAGCGGGAGGCACAGATACGCAGTATTTT.